This TCR beta chain stems from a study of graft-versus-host responses after intestinal transplantation. The wider study: The transplants performed in recipients were multivisceral, liver-intestinal, or isolated intestinal. Every recipient underwent anti-thymocyte globulin induction, then tacrolimus and steroids for 2 to 3 years.

Details on this clone: Its antigen is unidentified.

Repertoires were generated with immunoSEQ multiplex PCR, while TCRdb's copy carries only in-frame clones and drops some. The sample lists some 130,000 clones, approximately 92% occurring once. CDR1 and CDR2 (germline): SNHLY, FYNNEI. V dropped 0 bases and J dropped 1 base, with 7 bases sitting between them. The CDR3 has 15 amino acids. Regarding the study as a whole: High graft-versus-host to host-versus-graft clonal ratios were found in allografts of patients who had graft-donor T cell macrochimerism. Recipient marrow contained GvH clones, some of which appeared first in ileum or blood.

This sample comprised unstimulated CD4+ T cells sorted from spleen or lymph node cells, obtained before intestinal transplant. The V call is TRBV2, the J call TRBJ2-1; D is ambiguous. The sequence derives from a human donor who received an intestinal transplant. The CDR3 sequence: CASSEATVSYNEQFF. The CDR3 bases are TGTGCCAGCAGTGAAGCGACCGTATCCTACAATGAGCAGTTCTTC.